This record covers a single TCR beta chain. The sample is drawn from a study of blood T cell repertoires in COVID-19. Libraries were prepared by immunoSEQ multiplex PCR; TCRdb keeps only in-frame clonotypes and omits some of them. The table lists about 370,000 clones, more than 85% of them singletons. The sample consisted of PBMCs or T cells enriched from blood (not recorded which). The receptor was isolated from a woman aged 40-49 years who had been exposed to COVID-19.

The CDR3 sequence is CASGNRQGRYGYTF. For the CDR3, the DNA is TGTGCTAGTGGCAATAGACAGGGCCGCTATGGCTACACCTTC. The chain is built from TRBV12-5 and TRBJ1-2, with 7 bases identical to TRBD1. The CDR3 runs to 14 residues. The V gene end was trimmed by 6 bases and the J gene end by 4 bases; junction bases not matched to a gene: 8. The germline V gene encodes CDR1 LGHNT and CDR2 FRNRAP. Supplemented by reference TRBV12-5 and TRBJ1-2, the full variable domain reads DARVTQTPRHKVTEMGQEVTMRCQPILGHNTVFWYRQTMMQGLELLAYFRNRAPLDDSGMPKDRFSAEMPDATLATLKIQPSEPRDSAVYFCASGNRQGRYGYTFGSGTRLTVV.